This T cell receptor (beta chain) was sequenced in a study of shared clonotypes between healthy human individuals. Study-level findings and limits: Sharing across a few donors was seen in 5% to 5.5% of naive CD4 clonotypes. Among donors, the sharing of clonotypes was expected to be influenced by sequencing depth.

Note on this clone: The antigen remains undetermined.

Cells designated naive CD8 were CD45RO-negative and were positively selected for CCR7, with terminally differentiated effector memory CD45RA+ cells excluded. CDR3 size: 13 residues. The V gene lost 4 bases and the J gene lost 6 bases, with 13 bases spanning the gap. Germline CDR1 is PRHDT and CDR2 is FYEKMQ (reference sequence). Per the study methods: From ImmunoSEQ came sequences covering only the junction and carrying no quality scores, so filtering differed. The table came from immunoSEQ multiplex PCR; TCRdb's copy has only in-frame clones and leaves some out. V and J calls and clone size are those listed in that table; D and trimming were worked out from the DNA. The repertoire includes roughly 850,000 clones, around 96% of them detected once, and over 0.2% sits in the top ten.

This TCR came from a man in his thirties or forties in good health. This chain links TRBV13 with TRBJ2-7; no clear D. Sequencing input: naive CD8+ T cells sorted from blood. CDR3 in amino acids: CASSSTLGREQYF. Written as DNA, the CDR3 is TGTGCCAGCAGCTCGACCCTTGGGCGCGAGCAGTACTTC.